This T cell receptor beta chain was sequenced during a study of control samples from healthy donors and cancer patients. Repertoires were generated with immunoSEQ multiplex PCR, while TCRdb's copy carries only in-frame clones and drops some. Of tens of thousands of clones in the sample, roughly 89% were seen once. This clone has only one observation. The CDR3 loop spans 15 amino acids. Germline CDR1 is SQVTM and CDR2 is ANQGSEA. V lost 4 bases, J lost 1 base, and 15 bases lay in between. The rearrangement links TRBV29-1 to TRBJ2-3; no definite D call. Sequencing used blood. The sequence came from a young man in good health. The CDR3, as DNA: TGCAGCGTTGTCCCCCCTGGGCCTGGCACAGATACGCAGTATTTT. Encoded protein: CSVVPPGPGTDTQYF.